This is a list of T cell receptor beta chains from one sample in a study of neurological immune-mediated disorders. TCRdb itself ran the 5' RACE reads through MiXCR, one entry per CDR3 protein. Of under 85,000 distinct CDR3 sequences listed, roughly 5.6% were seen once; the top ten hold about 5.3%. Specimen: PBMCs. The receptors were gathered from a human donor with multiple sclerosis. The donor label of this sample is uncertain. CDR3s include the opening cysteine and the closing phenylalanine or tryptophan. A D gene is named only where the DNA matches it firmly. Size is stated as how often the clone was seen (once, few, many) or a class if it is expanded.

d_call,clone_size,j_call,v_call,cdr3_nt,cdr3_aa
.,many,TRBJ2-6,TRBV5-5,TGTGCCAGCAGCTTGGAAGGATCTGGGGCCAACGTCCTGACTTTC,CASSLEGSGANVLTF
.,many,TRBJ2-1,TRBV20-1,TGCAGTGCTAGAGACCCCAAGGGAGGGGGGGCGAGTAATGAGCAGTTCTTC,CSARDPKGGGASNEQFF
.,many,TRBJ2-6,TRBV6-1,TGTGCCAGCAGCCGGGACTTTAACTCTGGGGCCAACGTCCTGACTTTC,CASSRDFNSGANVLTF
.,many,TRBJ2-1,TRBV10-3,TGTGCCATCAGTGGGTTTCGAACGACCTACAATGAGCAGTTCTTC,CAISGFRTTYNEQFF
TRBD1,many,TRBJ1-2,TRBV7-2,TGTGCCAGCAGCTCTAGGACAGGGGAGGTTGGCTATGGCTACACCTTC,CASSSRTGEVGYGYTF
TRBD2,many,TRBJ2-1,TRBV5-5,TGTGCCAGCAGCTTGGTACCTCCCGGGACTAGCAGCTACAATGAGCAGTTCTTC,CASSLVPPGTSSYNEQFF
TRBD2,many,TRBJ2-3,TRBV5-1,TGCGCCAGCAGCTTCCCTATGGCGGGGGTTAAAGATACGCAGTATTTT,CASSFPMAGVKDTQYF
.,many,TRBJ2-7,TRBV20-1,TGCAGTGCTGTACACTTCAGAGAATACGAGCAGTACTTC,CSAVHFREYEQYF
.,many,TRBJ1-2,TRBV11-2,TGTGCCAGCAGCGGCAGGGGTACCTATGGCTACACCTTC,CASSGRGTYGYTF
.,many,TRBJ2-7,TRBV5-1,TGCGCCAGCAGCTGGGCCAGCGAGTCCTACGAGCAGTACTTC,CASSWASESYEQYF
.,many,TRBJ2-1,TRBV5-5,TGTGCCAGCAGTTGGACAGCGACCCTTAATGAGCAGTTCTTC,CASSWTATLNEQFF
.,many,TRBJ1-6,TRBV3-1,TGTGCCAGCAGCCAAGGGACCATGGGGAATTCACCCCTCCACTTT,CASSQGTMGNSPLHF
.,many,TRBJ1-3,TRBV6-5,TGTGCCAGCAGTTACTCGAAGGGTACTGGAAACACCATATATTTT,CASSYSKGTGNTIYF
.,many,TRBJ1-1,TRBV18,TGTGCCAGCTCACCCGGGGGCGACACTGAAGCTTTCTTT,CASSPGGDTEAFF
.,many,TRBJ1-2,TRBV5-1,TGCGCCAGCAGCTTCCCGGCCAGCCCCTATGGCTACACCTTC,CASSFPASPYGYTF
.,many,TRBJ2-1,TRBV11-2,TGTGCCAGCAGCTTAAGGCATAGCTCCTACAATGAGCAGTTCTTC,CASSLRHSSYNEQFF